These T cell receptor beta chains were read from a single sample in a study of T cell responses to AZD1222 COVID-19 vaccine. The method was immunoSEQ multiplex PCR; TCRdb's version includes in-frame clones alone and lacks a portion of them. Here the sample spans some 64,000 clones, approximately 80% being singletons. Sequenced material: peripheral blood, taken on day 0 of AZD1222 vaccination. These receptors came from an adult in good health. Each CDR3 is given with its conserved first and last residue. D genes are given only for firm matches. Where a row states a size, it is once, few, many or the class of an expanded clone; other rows omit it.

V	J	D	size	CDR3	DNA
TRBV6-6	TRBJ2-7	TRBD1	once	CASLGQSYEQYF	TGTGCCAGCCTGGGACAGTCCTACGAGCAGTACTTC
TRBV27	TRBJ1-3	TRBD1	-	CASSLSRGVGNTIYF	TGTGCCAGCAGTTTGTCCAGGGGGGTTGGAAACACCATATATTTT
TRBV2	TRBJ1-1	-	few	CASSVRGRGTEAFF	TGTGCCAGCAGTGTGAGGGGAAGAGGAACTGAAGCTTTCTTT
TRBV19	TRBJ1-5	-	few	CATSPGLGQPQHF	TGTGCCACCTCCCCGGGGCTAGGGCAGCCCCAGCATTTT
TRBV5-1	TRBJ2-1	TRBD2	-	CASSSPFLAGLEDEQFF	TGCGCCAGCAGCTCCCCGTTTCTTGCCGGACTAGAGGATGAGCAGTTCTTC
TRBV5-1	TRBJ1-5	-	-	CASSLNGNRPQHF	TGCGCCAGCAGCTTAAACGGCAATCGGCCCCAGCATTTT
TRBV29-1	TRBJ1-5	-	-	CRPILGSGKGNQPQHF	TGCCGCCCAATCCTAGGGTCGGGCAAGGGCAATCAGCCCCAGCATTTT
TRBV19	TRBJ1-5	-	-	CASKQVGENQPQHF	TGTGCCAGTAAACAGGTTGGGGAGAATCAGCCCCAGCATTTT
TRBV7-2	TRBJ1-1	TRBD1	-	CASRPGQLNTEAFF	TGTGCCAGCAGACCGGGACAGCTGAACACTGAAGCTTTCTTT
TRBV7-9	TRBJ2-7	-	-	CASSRIGQVSEQYF	TGTGCCAGCAGCCGCATTGGACAAGTCTCTGAGCAGTACTTC
TRBV1	TRBJ1-1	-	few	CTSSQDRDRDPGMGGTEAFF	TGCACCAGCAGCCAAGACCGGGACAGGGACCCCGGCATGGGGGGGACTGAAGCTTTCTTT
TRBV7-2	TRBJ2-2	-	few	CASSLALGTGELFF	TGTGCCAGCAGCTTAGCGTTGGGAACCGGGGAGCTGTTTTTT
TRBV12-3/TRBV12-4	TRBJ1-1	-	once	CASSENTEAFF	TGTGCCAGCAGTGAAAACACTGAAGCTTTCTTT
TRBV3-1/TRBV3-2	TRBJ2-1	-	-	CASSQDVLDSYNEQFF	TGTGCCAGCAGCCAAGATGTACTAGATTCCTACAATGAGCAGTTCTTC
TRBV9	TRBJ2-2	-	-	CASSADSLGELFF	TGTGCCAGCAGCGCTGACAGCCTCGGGGAGCTGTTTTTT
TRBV11-2	TRBJ2-2	TRBD2	few	CASSSPRERGVYTGELFF	TGTGCCAGCAGCTCTCCCAGGGAGCGGGGGGTTTACACCGGGGAGCTGTTTTTT
TRBV4-1	TRBJ2-7	-	-	CASSQGANIGVEQYF	TGCGCCAGCAGCCAAGGCGCCAACATTGGGGTCGAGCAGTACTTC
TRBV11-2	TRBJ2-2	-	-	CASRPLRGGTGELFF	TGTGCCAGCAGACCTCTAAGGGGGGGCACCGGGGAGCTGTTTTTT
TRBV5-4	TRBJ1-1	-	many	CASSLARGAEAFF	TGTGCCAGCAGCTTGGCCAGGGGAGCTGAAGCTTTCTTT
TRBV4-3	TRBJ1-2	-	-	CASSPEARAILYGYTF	TGCGCCAGCAGCCCCGAGGCCAGGGCGATCCTTTATGGCTACACCTTC
TRBV19	TRBJ2-5	TRBD2	once	CASSITSEIQETQYF	TGTGCCAGTAGTATTACTAGCGAGATCCAAGAGACCCAGTACTTC
TRBV27	TRBJ2-1	TRBD2	few	CASSYGLAGHEQFF	TGTGCCAGCAGTTACGGACTAGCGGGTCATGAGCAGTTCTTC
TRBV6-2/TRBV6-3	TRBJ1-2	-	few	CASSYALQDVYGYTF	TGTGCCAGCAGTTACGCACTTCAGGATGTCTATGGCTACACCTTC